The 12 T cell receptor beta chains below come from one sample, sequenced in a study of T-cell reconstitution after alpha-beta-depleted transplantation in children listed by TCRdb under 2016. Library preparation was by PCR. Instrument on record: Illumina HiSeq 2500. TCR library preparation used molecular barcoding, with unique molecular identifiers applied to normalize quantification of the TCRbeta repertoire. The public sequencing data were trimmed at Q25 with fastp and processed into clonotypes with MiXCR by TCRdb, which kept only in-frame beta chains. Rows are combined by CDR3 protein, so each entry shows the most common genes and DNA. The sample records about 580,000 distinct CDR3 sequences, over 25% of which are singletons. In total, the top ten clones hold 35% to 40% of the sample. The sample's treatment or condition label, decoded: allogeneic hematopoietic cell transplantation with graft depleted of TCRalphabeta T cells and CD19 B cells.

Sequenced material: PBMCs, taken before TCRalphabeta/CD19-depleted stem cell transplant. Receptors originate from a boy under two years old with Wiskott-Aldrich syndrome, due to receive a stem cell transplant.

This clonotype was seen at least ten times. The DNA for the CDR3 is TGTGCCAGCAGCGCAAGGACTAGCACAGATACGCAGTATTTT. It specifies CASSARTSTDTQYF. V gene TRBV9 combines with J gene TRBJ2-3, with D possibly matching TRBD2 (5 bases). The germline gives CDR1 SGDLS, CDR2 YYNGEE. Trimming pared 3 bases from V and 0 bases from J, leaving 8 bases between. The CDR3 totals 14 residues.

This chain uses TRBV5-1 with TRBJ2-1, with 8 bases lining up with TRBD2. V lost 5 bases, J lost 3 bases, and 4 bases stayed unmatched. CDR1 is SGHRS and CDR2 is YFSETQ in the germline V gene. The CDR3 is 14 amino acids. As DNA, the CDR3 is TGCGCCAGCAGGGGACTAGTGGGCTACAATGAGCAGTTCTTC. Translating it yields CASRGLVGYNEQFF.

This clonotype was seen a handful of times. V gene TRBV20-1 combines with J gene TRBJ1-2, with 9 nucleotides matching TRBD1. In germline, CDR1 is DFQATT, CDR2 SNEGSKA (reference sequence). Unmatched junction bases numbered 5, after V lost 5 bases and J lost 7 bases. CDR3 length: 12 amino acids. CDR3 protein: CSARTGDIGYTF. The CDR3 DNA reads TGCAGTGCTCGGACAGGGGATATTGGCTACACCTTC.

This clonotype has only one observation. The chain is built from TRBV5-1 and TRBJ2-1; 12 nucleotides agree with TRBD2. Germline CDR1 is SGHRS and CDR2 is YFSETQ. V was clipped by 4 bases and J by 0 bases; unmatched bases: 5. This CDR3 comprises 17 residues. The CDR3 sequence is CASSGQTSGSSYNEQFF. Written as DNA, the CDR3 is TGCGCCAGCAGCGGTCAGACTAGCGGGAGCTCCTACAATGAGCAGTTCTTC.

This chain joins TRBV11-2 and TRBJ2-1, with 12 nucleotides matching TRBD2. Trimming took 1 base from V and 3 from J; bases not matched to a gene: 7. Germline CDR1 reads SGHAT; CDR2 reads FQNNGV. This CDR3 comprises 18 residues. In DNA, the CDR3 is TGTGCCAGCAGCTTAGGGGCCCCTAGCGGGAGGGGCTACAATGAGCAGTTCTTC. It yields the protein CASSLGAPSGRGYNEQFF.

The rearrangement joins TRBV28 to TRBJ2-7, with TRBD1 identical over 7 bases. This CDR3 spans 14 amino acids. Losses at the gene ends were 7 bases for V and 6 bases for J; bases not matched to a gene: 12. Germline CDR1 reads MDHEN; CDR2 reads SYDVKM. The CDR3 sequence is CASKPHRGVSEQYF. In nucleotides, the CDR3 is TGTGCCAGCAAGCCACACAGGGGTGTTTCCGAGCAGTACTTC. The variable domain in full, with the rest retrieved from reference TRBV28 and TRBJ2-7, is DVKVTQSSRYLVKRTGEKVFLECVQDMDHENMFWYRQDPGLGLRLIYFSYDVKMKEKGDIPEGYSVSREKKERFSLILESASTNQTSMYLCASKPHRGVSEQYFGPGTRLTVT.

This chain links TRBV3-1 with TRBJ2-1; the D gene is possibly TRBD2 (6 bases). Germline CDR1 and CDR2: LGHDT and YNNKEL (reference sequence). This CDR3 is built from 15 residues. Trimming took 11 bases from V and 5 from J, leaving 22 bases between them. In nucleotides, the CDR3 is TGTGCCTCCACCCAGTTCGGGAGCCACCACAATGAGCAGTTCTTC. Translating gives CASTQFGSHHNEQFF.

The V and J genes are TRBV10-3 and TRBJ1-4; 8 bases are shared with TRBD1. Germline V gene lookup returns CDR1 ENHRY and CDR2 SYGVKD. There are 14 residues in the CDR3. V gave up 6 bases and J gave up 6 bases; unmatched junction bases: 6. CDR3 region: CAIRRQGSDEKLFF. In DNA, the CDR3 is TGTGCCATCAGGCGACAGGGGAGTGATGAAAAACTGTTTTTT.

This clonotype has only a few counts. The genes are TRBV20-1 and TRBJ2-1; D unclear. Trimming took 6 bases from V and 5 from J, leaving 17 bases between them. Germline V gives CDR1 DFQATT, CDR2 SNEGSKA (reference sequence). The CDR3 runs 14 residues. The CDR3 region is CSANLHFVHNEQFF. The CDR3 DNA reads as TGCAGTGCAAATCTACACTTCGTCCACAATGAGCAGTTCTTC.

The chain combines TRBV10-3 with TRBJ2-1; D gene unclear. V was trimmed by 7 bases and J by 0 bases, leaving 7 bases between them. The CDR3 runs to 13 residues. Germline V CDR1 and CDR2: ENHRY, SYGVKD. The chain's CDR3 is CAITVSSYNEQFF. DNA for the CDR3: TGTGCCATCACAGTTAGCTCCTACAATGAGCAGTTCTTC.

The rearrangement joins TRBV4-2 to TRBJ2-1, with D perhaps matching TRBD1 or TRBD2 (5 bases each). Germline V gene lookup returns CDR1 LGHNA and CDR2 YNFKEQ. This CDR3 spans 13 amino acids. The V end was cut by 3 bases, the J end by 15 bases, with 18 bases between. The CDR3 nucleotides are TGTGCCAGCAGCCAGGAGGCCGCAGGGACGCGGTTCTTC. Translated, it gives CASSQEAAGTRFF.

As concerns this clonotype: Mismatch with germline at one junction end may stem from a read error. The chain is built from TRBV20-1 and TRBJ2-1, with TRBD2 identical over 13 bases. Germline V gene lookup returns CDR1 DFQATT and CDR2 SNEGSKA (reference sequence). CDR3 length: 17 residues. The CDR3 loop is CSAPRLAGGNSYNQQFF. As DNA, the CDR3 is TGCAGTGCCCCGAGACTAGCGGGAGGCAACTCCTACAATCAGCAGTTCTTC.